This TCR beta chain originates from a study of Graves' ophthalmopathy and Graves' hyperthyroidism (dated by TCRdb to the late 2010s). About the full investigation: Peripheral blood was collected at initial diagnosis, before any treatment. Following sampling, methimazole starting at 30 mg daily was administered to hyperthyroidism patients, and high-dose intravenous methylprednisolone was administered to ophthalmopathy patients. An independent validation cohort was composed of roughly 18 hyperthyroidism patients and around 15 patients who later progressed from hyperthyroidism to ophthalmopathy. To explore V-J signatures that distinguish ophthalmopathy from hyperthyroidism, a discovery set of more than 90 patients was enrolled, made up of around 44 with ophthalmopathy and fewer than 60 with stable hyperthyroidism. In over five hyperthyroidism patients, the T-cell repertoires found in thyroid tissue were compared with those found in blood. The study used signatures of the TCR beta repertoire to tell Graves' ophthalmopathy apart from Graves' hyperthyroidism and to predict which patients would progress to ophthalmopathy. In total, over 130 blood samples were TCR-sequenced: under 45 ophthalmopathy, about 75 hyperthyroidism and around 17 hyperthyroidism-to-ophthalmopathy patients.

For repertoire sequencing, the TCR beta CDR3 regions were amplified from RNA transcripts. The first round of RT-PCR was done with HTBI primers and the Qiagen OneStep RT-PCR kit, and was followed by a second round of multiplex PCR, then size selection and purification. Sequencing of the libraries was carried out on an Illumina HiSeq2000 in paired-end mode with 100 bp reads. Per the source publication's procedure: Reads were processed with SOAPnuke, discarding reads with adapters, uncalled bases, mean Phred below 15, or no exact constant-primer or identifier match. COPE v1.2.5 was used to merge high-quality paired reads. Each unique nucleotide sequence was defined as a clonotype, and clonotypes were aligned to IMGT TRB V, D and J references with MiTCR v1.1. Only V-J combinations with frequency above 0.0001 were analysed, covering about 99% of repertoires. For each V-J combination, a TCR clonal expansion and chaos score was defined as the ratio of F50 clonal expansion to chaos observed in the TCRdist matrix. Features were reduced by Welch's t-statistics and random forest to around 13 V-J combinations, which fed a naive Bayes classifier. The Morisita-Horn index was used to measure how similar the thyroid and blood repertoires were. TCRdb's own reprocessing of the public reads used fastp at Q25 and MiXCR and kept productive beta chains. Rows matching on CDR3 protein sequence are summarized as one entry with the most common DNA and genes. TCRdb assigned the V and J calls; the authors' analysis was not used. The sample data list under 350,000 distinct CDR3 sequences, and roughly a sixth of these were observed just once. Jointly, the top ten make up 10% to 15% of the sample.

This clonotype was counted ten times or more. Its antigen specificity is not known. The input lacks base qualities; no much larger clone sits a single base away. General study outcomes and caveats: In cross-validation, the 13-signature model distinguished ophthalmopathy from stable hyperthyroidism with 85% to 90% sensitivity and around 82% specificity, and in the test set the corresponding values were around 80% and 75%. In validation, the model predicted ophthalmopathy progression with about 71% sensitivity and 72.22% specificity; more than ten predicted patients were CT-confirmed with GO in a median of around 6.5 months. No statistical method was used to set the sample size in advance, and the investigators knew which group each participant was assigned to. Most of the expanded thyroid clonotypes with a frequency above 0.001 were also detected in blood, and it was suggested that the thyroid immune response may be reflected by blood repertoires.

Patients with ophthalmopathy had moderately to severely active disease, with a Clinical Activity Score of 3 or more, a NOSPECS grade of 4 or more, and a disease duration of less than 3 months. Patients were excluded if they had other autoimmune diseases, uncontrolled infections, pregnancy or lactation. Clinical symptoms, serum thyroxine, TRAb, thyroid ultrasound and orbital computed tomography formed the basis of the diagnosis. Ficoll-Paque density gradient centrifugation was used to isolate PBMCs from 8 to 10 ml of fresh peripheral blood. Total RNA was extracted with Trizol reagent and quality-checked on an Agilent 2100 Bioanalyzer. CDR1 and CDR2, looked up from the germline V gene, are SNHLY and FYNNEI. A distance of 18 bases separates the germline ends of V and J, which lose 5 bases and 14 bases respectively. Inclusive of the bounding cysteine and phenylalanine, the CDR3 is 12 residues long. This entry keeps only the CDR3 DNA: 36 bases, framed from base 1.

The specimen was peripheral blood. The chain links TRBV2 with TRBJ1-1, with a weak D call of TRBD1 (5 bases match). This TCR came from an adult man with Graves' ophthalmopathy. The DNA reads as follows: TGTGCCAGCAGTATCCAGGGCGAGGCTATGTTCTTT. It translates to CASSIQGEAMFF.